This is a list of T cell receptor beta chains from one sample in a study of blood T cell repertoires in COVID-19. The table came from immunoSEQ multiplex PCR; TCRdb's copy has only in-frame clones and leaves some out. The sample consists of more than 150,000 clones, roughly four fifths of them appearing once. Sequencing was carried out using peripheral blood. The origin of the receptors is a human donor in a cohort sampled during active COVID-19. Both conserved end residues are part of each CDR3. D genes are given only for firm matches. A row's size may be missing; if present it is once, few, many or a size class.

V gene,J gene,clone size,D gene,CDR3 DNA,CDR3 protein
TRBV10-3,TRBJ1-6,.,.,TGTGCCATCAGTGAGTCGATTTATAAGGACTACTCACCCCTCCACTTT,CAISESIYKDYSPLHF
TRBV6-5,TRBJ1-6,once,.,TGTGCCAGCGGGTCAAAGGGAGGGCCGAATTCACCCCTCCACTTT,CASGSKGGPNSPLHF
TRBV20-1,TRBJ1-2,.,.,TGCAGTGCTAGTCGACAGGATAACTATGGCTACACCTTC,CSASRQDNYGYTF
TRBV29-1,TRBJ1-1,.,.,TGCAGCGTTGAGGGCCACGGGAGGACGAACACTGAAGCTTTCTTT,CSVEGHGRTNTEAFF
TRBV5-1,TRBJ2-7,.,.,TGCGCCAGCTGTACAGGGCCCTCCTACGAGCAGTACTTC,CASCTGPSYEQYF
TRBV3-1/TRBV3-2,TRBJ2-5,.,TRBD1,TGTGCCAGCAGCCAGGACAGGGGGCAGGAGACCCAGTACTTC,CASSQDRGQETQYF
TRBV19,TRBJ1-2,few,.,TGTGCCAGTAGTACTAACCAGGCGTACTATGGCTACACCTTC,CASSTNQAYYGYTF
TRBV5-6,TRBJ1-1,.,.,TGTGCCAGCAGCTCCGGGGTACAGGGTTACACTGAAGCTTTCTTT,CASSSGVQGYTEAFF
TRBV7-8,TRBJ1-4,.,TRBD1,TGTGCCAGCAGCGCGAACAGGGGGGTTAATGAAAAACTGTTTTTT,CASSANRGVNEKLFF
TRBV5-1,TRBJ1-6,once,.,TGCGCCAGCAGCTTGGGTGCGGATACCAATTCACCCCTCCACTTT,CASSLGADTNSPLHF
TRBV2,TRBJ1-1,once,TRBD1,TGTGCCAGCAGTGAGGAGACAGGGGTGAACACTGAAGCTTTCTTT,CASSEETGVNTEAFF
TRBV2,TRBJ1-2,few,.,TGTGCCAGCAGCCAAAAACGGGGGTTAAACTATGGCTACACCTTC,CASSQKRGLNYGYTF
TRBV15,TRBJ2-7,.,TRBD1,TGTGCCACCAGCAACCGGGACAGCTCCTACGAGCAGTACTTC,CATSNRDSSYEQYF